This T cell receptor beta chain was captured by sequencing in a study of response to subunit inactivated influenza vaccine. This clonotype was observed many times. Its antigen is undetermined. Study-level points and caveats: Few new T cells, the authors suggested, are recruited by each seasonal influenza vaccination.

This CDR3 spans 12 amino acids. The V end lost 5 bases, the J end lost 3 bases, and 8 bases lay between the germline ends. CDR1 is SGHTA, CDR2 FQGNSA, per germline. One entry per CDR3 protein, called by TCRdb with MiXCR from the RT-PCR reads. There are fewer than 700,000 distinct CDR3 sequences in the sample; approximately 13% occur only once, and approximately 14% lies in the top ten. This sequence joins TRBV7-2 and TRBJ2-7; TRBD2 is a possible D gene (5 bases). This clonotype originated in a man between 45 and 60 years old who received an inactivated influenza vaccine. The sample consisted of PBMCs from blood, taken about 6 weeks after vaccination. The CDR3 DNA follows: TGTGCCAGCAGCAAACGGGACTACGAGCAGTACTTC. It translates to CASSKRDYEQYF.